These 27 T cell receptor beta chains were all obtained from the same sample, sequenced in a study of cytomegalovirus exposure and HLA in healthy donors. Researchers ran the PCR with 60 Vbeta and 13 Jbeta primers. Data came from immunoSEQ multiplex PCR; TCRdb stores just in-frame clones and leaves some out. The sample carries 150,000 to 200,000 clones, about four fifths recorded once. Sequencing was carried out using PBMCs. The receptors were sampled from a man aged 18 to 30 in good health and CMV-seronegative.

The V and J genes are TRBV4-2 and TRBJ2-5; TRBD2 aligns across 9 bases. The germline CDR1 and CDR2 sequences are LGHNA and YNFKEQ. The CDR3 covers 20 residues. V shed 0 bases and J 5 bases; nucleotides not matched to a gene: 19. DNA for the CDR3: TGTGCCAGCAGCCAAGACCGGTGGGGTTGGCGGGAGGGCCGGAGGGAGACCCAGTACTTC. It specifies CASSQDRWGWREGRRETQYF.

The V and J genes are TRBV15 and TRBJ2-3; maybe TRBD1 (6 bases). V dropped 0 bases and J dropped 1 base, with 11 bases sitting between them. This CDR3 region has 16 residues. CDR1 and CDR2 (germline): LNHNV, YYDKDF (reference sequence). CDR3 in amino acids: CATSRDPQGGTDTQYF. The CDR3 coding sequence is TGTGCCACCAGCAGAGATCCACAGGGTGGCACAGATACGCAGTATTTT.

CDR3 coding DNA: TGCGCCAGCAGCCACCCCGGGGGAAACTCCTACGAGCAGTACTTC. This gives the protein CASSHPGGNSYEQYF. The chain joins TRBV4-1 to TRBJ2-7, with a tentative D call TRBD2 (6 bases). Germline V gives CDR1 MGHRA, CDR2 YSYEKL. The CDR3 covers 15 residues. V was trimmed by 3 bases and J by 0 bases, leaving 12 bases between them.

V is TRBV5-4 and J is TRBJ1-1; TRBD1 might be the D (6 bases). Germline V gives CDR1 SGHNT, CDR2 YYREEE (reference sequence). There are 15 residues in the CDR3. Trimming stripped 4 bases from V and 4 bases from J, with 17 bases between. CDR3 protein: CASSPHRESVTEAFF. CDR3 DNA: TGTGCCAGCAGCCCCCACAGGGAATCGGTCACTGAAGCTTTCTTT.

The chain combines TRBV4-3 with TRBJ2-5, with D maybe TRBD1 (6 bases). Matching the DNA end better, TRBJ2-7 makes the J call doubtful. Germline assignment: CDR1 LGHNA and CDR2 YSLEER. This CDR3 spans 19 amino acids. The CDR3: CASSQEALTTGYRVYEQYF. CDR3 nucleotides: TGCGCCAGCAGCCAAGAGGCCTTAACGACAGGATATAGAGTCTACGAGCAGTACTTC.

The rearrangement links TRBV9 to TRBJ1-1; 8 bases line up with TRBD1. The germline V gene encodes CDR1 SGDLS and CDR2 YYNGEE. The CDR3 is 14 residues long. V shed 4 bases and J 7 bases; nucleotides not matched to a gene: 9. The CDR3 is CASSLRQGFGEAFF. CDR3 nucleotides: TGTGCCAGCAGCCTCAGACAGGGGTTTGGTGAAGCTTTCTTT.

The chain employs TRBV9 and TRBJ2-5; D unclear. This CDR3 comprises 14 residues. The V and J ends lost 1 base and 2 bases respectively, with 9 bases between them. Germline lookup yields CDR1 SGDLS and CDR2 YYNGEE. This chain's CDR3 is CASSVRGTQETQYF. The CDR3 coding sequence is TGTGCCAGCAGCGTACGAGGCACTCAAGAGACCCAGTACTTC.

The chain couples TRBV2 to TRBJ2-2; 9 bases fit TRBD2. Germline CDR1 reads SNHLY; CDR2 reads FYNNEI. Unmatched junction bases numbered 11, after V lost 3 bases and J lost 0 bases. CDR3 length: 19 residues. The CDR3, as DNA: TGTGCCAGCAGTGAGGTCGGTCTAGCGGGAACTGCGAACACCGGGGAGCTGTTTTTT. It codes for CASSEVGLAGTANTGELFF. The entire variable domain, with the rest obtained from reference TRBV2 and TRBJ2-2, is as follows: EPEVTQTPSHQVTQMGQEVILRCVPISNHLYFYWYRQILGQKVEFLVSFYNNEISEKSEIFDDQFSVERPDGSNFTLKIRSTKLEDSAMYFCASSEVGLAGTANTGELFFGEGSRLTVL.

The sample holds one count of this clone. The V call is TRBV6-5, the J call TRBJ1-6; 10 bases fit TRBD1. Trimming cost V 6 bases and J 8 bases; bases outside gene matches: 4. This CDR3 is built from 14 residues. In germline, CDR1 is MNHEY, CDR2 SVGAGI. CDR3 coding DNA: TGTGCCAGCAGCCCTGGGACAGGGGATTCACCCCTCCACTTT. Amino acid sequence: CASSPGTGDSPLHF.

V usage is TRBV6-5 and J usage is TRBJ1-3, with D perhaps matching TRBD1 (5 bases). Looked up from germline, CDR1 is MNHEY and CDR2 is SVGAGI. This CDR3 is built from 15 residues. Deletions cut 6 bases from V and 1 base from J, with 13 bases between. The CDR3 reads CASRSDSTSGNTIYF. The CDR3 DNA is TGTGCCAGCAGAAGCGACAGCACGTCTGGAAACACCATATATTTT.

The V and J genes are TRBV19 and TRBJ1-6, with no clear D. Germline CDR1 LNHDA, CDR2 SQIVND (reference sequence). This CDR3 region has 17 residues. V lost 2 bases to trimming and J lost 5 bases, with 16 bases between them. CDR3 residues: CASSIKGGIKDNSPLHF. Here the CDR3 DNA reads TGTGCCAGTAGTATAAAAGGAGGGATAAAGGATAATTCACCCCTCCACTTT.

The chain is built from TRBV18 and TRBJ1-1; a weak D match, TRBD1 (6 bases). There are 18 residues in the CDR3. Trimming removed 3 bases at V and 2 bases at J, with 22 bases between. The germline gives CDR1 KGHSH, CDR2 LQKENI. The CDR3 DNA reads as TGTGCCAGCTCACCTTTATCTCGGGCGACAGGACCAAACACTGAAGCTTTCTTT. Encoded protein: CASSPLSRATGPNTEAFF.

Comments on this clone: At one end the junction does not follow the germline gene, possibly because of a read error. The gene calls are TRBV7-2 and TRBJ2-5; 9 bases agree with TRBD1. Germline assignment: CDR1 SGHTA and CDR2 FQGNSA. The CDR3 extends over 13 amino acids. The CDR3 nucleotides read TGTGCCAGCAGCCGAGACGGGCTGGGACAGGGACACTTC. Its protein is CASSRDGLGQGHF. Based on the CDR3 plus reference TRBV7-2 and TRBJ2-5, the full variable domain is GAGVSQSPSNKVTEKGKDVELRCDPISGHTALYWYRQSLGQGLEFLIYFQGNSAPDKSGLPSDRFSAERTGGSVSTLTIQRTQQEDSAVYLCASSRDGLGQGHFGPGTRLLVL.

This chain uses TRBV7-2 with TRBJ2-1, with 10 bases matching TRBD2. V lost 4 bases, J lost 7 bases, and 7 bases stayed unmatched. This CDR3 is built from 15 residues. Germline CDR1 and CDR2: SGHTA and FQGNSA. The DNA of the CDR3 is TGTGCCAGCAGCTACTCTAGCGGGGGACGGAATGAGCAGTTCTTC. It translates to CASSYSSGGRNEQFF.

The chain uses TRBV2 and TRBJ2-5, with TRBD2 matching 7 bases. Trimming removed 2 bases from V and 5 bases from J; junction bases left unmatched: 11. CDR3 size: 16 residues. Germline values: CDR1 SNHLY, CDR2 FYNNEI. CDR3 sequence (DNA): TGTGCCAGCAGTGAAAAATCTCGATGGGGGGGGGAGACCCAGTACTTC. It is translated as CASSEKSRWGGETQYF.

The chain joins TRBV2 to TRBJ1-1; D is unclear. The germline V gene has CDR1 SNHLY and CDR2 FYNNEI. This CDR3 spans 13 amino acids. V was pared by 5 bases and J by 4 bases, with 11 bases between. The CDR3: CASSLWEGTEAFF. CDR3 DNA: TGTGCCAGCAGTCTTTGGGAGGGCACTGAAGCTTTCTTT.

The CDR3 DNA is TGTGCCAGCACCTCGCGGCCAACCATCTCTGGAAACACCATATATTTT. As protein: CASTSRPTISGNTIYF. The rearrangement uses TRBV5-5 and TRBJ1-3, with D uncertain. The CDR3 runs 16 residues. The V gene's germline CDR1 is SGHKS and CDR2 YYEKEE (reference sequence). V gave up 6 bases and J gave up 0 bases, with 16 bases separating them.

The rearrangement joins TRBV4-3 to TRBJ1-1, with D unresolved. The CDR3 contains 14 residues. Trimming removed 1 base at V and 4 bases at J, with 10 bases between. Germline CDR1 is LGHNA and CDR2 is YSLEER. CDR3 DNA sequence: TGCGCCAGCAGCCAAGCCTCAGGTTTCACTGAAGCTTTCTTT. This translates into CASSQASGFTEAFF.

V and J are TRBV27 and TRBJ2-7; possibly TRBD2 for D (6 bases). V lost 10 bases and J 6 bases, leaving 19 bases between the germline ends. The CDR3 covers 13 residues. Germline V gives CDR1 MNHEY, CDR2 SMNVEV (reference sequence). CDR3 amino acids: CAKNWGEISEQYF. CDR3 sequence (DNA): TGTGCCAAAAATTGGGGGGAGATAAGCGAGCAGTACTTC.

This clone was counted between two and nine times. The CDR3 here is CATARGSTDTQYF. The DNA of the CDR3 is TGCGCCACCGCAAGGGGGAGCACAGATACGCAGTATTTT. The chain is built from TRBV4-1 and TRBJ2-3; perhaps TRBD1 as D (6 bases). The CDR3 length is 13 residues. The V gene's germline CDR1 is MGHRA and CDR2 YSYEKL. Trimming pared 10 bases from V and 0 bases from J, leaving 11 bases between.

V usage is TRBV7-9 and J usage is TRBJ2-2; 11 nucleotides align to TRBD1. The CDR3 loop spans 16 amino acids. CDR1 SEHNR and CDR2 FQNEAQ come from the germline V gene (reference sequence). V was pared by 7 bases and J by 6 bases, with 10 bases of the junction left unmatched. For the CDR3, the DNA is TGTGCCAGCACCAACCTGCGGGACAGGGGGTCCGGGGAGCTGTTTTTT. Translation: CASTNLRDRGSGELFF. Looking up the rest from reference TRBV7-9 and TRBJ2-2 gives the full variable domain: DTGVSQNPRHKITKRGQNVTFRCDPISEHNRLYWYRQTLGQGPEFLTYFQNEAQLEKSRLLSDRFSAERPKGSFSTLEIQRTEQGDSAMYLCASTNLRDRGSGELFFGEGSRLTVL.

This clone was seen a single time. V is TRBV28 and J is TRBJ2-5; D uncertain. The J call may be mistaken, given a closer DNA end match to TRBJ2-7. The length of the CDR3 is 12 residues. Germline lookup yields CDR1 MDHEN and CDR2 SYDVKM. Here the CDR3 reads CASAFTWYEQYF. DNA of the CDR3: TGTGCCAGCGCCTTTACTTGGTACGAGCAGTACTTC.

This clone was detected only a few times. This chain joins TRBV6-1 and TRBJ2-7, with 9 bases that match TRBD2. J gave up 5 bases and V 6 bases, and 11 bases lay outside the gene matches. The CDR3 runs to 15 residues. In germline, CDR1 is MNHNS, CDR2 SASEGT. CDR3 bases: TGTGCCAGCAGCCCTTTGTCGGCTAGCGGGGACGAGCAGTACTTC. Translation: CASSPLSASGDEQYF.

The V call is TRBV28, the J call TRBJ1-1; D is possibly TRBD1 (5 bases). The CDR3 runs to 12 residues. With 9 bases removed from V and 3 bases from J, the gap between germline ends came to 11 bases. Germline V gives CDR1 MDHEN, CDR2 SYDVKM. The CDR3 sequence is CARVRGDTEAFF. CDR3 in DNA: TGTGCCAGGGTAAGGGGTGACACTGAAGCTTTCTTT.

This clone has only a few counts. The chain combines TRBV5-1 with TRBJ1-2, with 7 bases identical to TRBD1. J lost 1 base, V lost 5 bases, and 2 bases had no gene match. The CDR3 loop spans 13 amino acids. In germline, CDR1 is SGHRS, CDR2 YFSETQ. CDR3 sequence reads: CASRTGDNYGYTF. DNA for the CDR3: TGCGCCAGCAGAACAGGGGATAACTATGGCTACACCTTC. The variable domain in full, with the rest retrieved from reference TRBV5-1 and TRBJ1-2, is KAGVTQTPRYLIKTRGQQVTLSCSPISGHRSVSWYQQTPGQGLQFLFEYFSETQRNKGNFPGRFSGRQFSNSRSEMNVSTLELGDSALYLCASRTGDNYGYTFGSGTRLTVV.

The rearrangement uses TRBV7-2 and TRBJ2-1; no firm D call. Trimming removed 2 bases from V and 0 bases from J, with 11 bases in between. CDR1 and CDR2 from the germline V gene are SGHTA and FQGNSA. The CDR3 contains 16 residues. The CDR3 region is CASSLNARSSYNEQFF. Here the CDR3 DNA reads TGTGCCAGCAGCTTAAACGCCAGAAGCTCCTACAATGAGCAGTTCTTC.

The V call is TRBV6-1, the J call TRBJ2-7; the match to TRBD2 covers 8 bases. Germline V gene data show CDR1 as MNHNS and CDR2 as SASEGT. V was clipped by 8 bases and J by 3 bases; unmatched bases: 6. The CDR3 extends over 13 amino acids. The CDR3 reads CASRGLDSYEQYF. The CDR3 DNA is TGTGCCAGCCGGGGACTAGACAGCTACGAGCAGTACTTC.